The 11 T cell receptor beta chains below were found in one sample sequenced in a study of cytomegalovirus exposure and HLA in healthy donors (dated by TCRdb to about 2017). Preparation of the library involved the immunoSEQ multiplex PCR assay. The multiplex PCR relied on a mix of 60 forward primers for TCR Vbeta segments and 13 reverse primers for TCR Jbeta segments. In TCRdb, the immuneACCESS table is reduced to in-frame sequences with V and J assigned. These tables do not hold every clone; where another copy was compared, an unresolved V gene accounts for under half, and the others remain unexplained. A total of more than 70,000 clones appear in this sample, around 75% of them only once. 3% to 3.5% of the sample comes from the top ten. The sequenced sample was PBMCs. Source of these receptors: a man aged 35 to 55 in good health and CMV-seronegative.

The genes are TRBV7-3 and TRBJ2-5; the match to TRBD2 covers 10 bases. The CDR3 covers 16 residues. The junction had 4 bases not matched to a gene; V was cut back by 2 bases and J by 1 base. Germline V gene sequence: CDR1 SGHTA, CDR2 FQGTGA. CDR3: CASSLVASGGQETQYF. CDR3 nucleotide sequence: TGTGCCAGCAGCTTAGTGGCTAGCGGGGGCCAAGAGACCCAGTACTTC.

This clone occurred a few times. The V and J genes are TRBV7-6 and TRBJ1-2; the match to TRBD1 covers 7 bases. J was trimmed by 5 bases and V by 1 base; bases with no gene match: 4. The CDR3 runs to 14 residues. From germline, CDR1 is SGHVS and CDR2 FNYEAQ. CDR3 in amino acids: CASSLVLGQYGYTF. CDR3 bases: TGTGCCAGCAGCTTAGTTTTGGGACAGTATGGCTACACCTTC.

The rearrangement joins TRBV7-9 to TRBJ2-3; unclear D gene. Trimming removed 0 bases at V and 2 bases at J, with 12 bases between. Germline V gene lookup returns CDR1 SEHNR and CDR2 FQNEAQ (reference sequence). The CDR3 runs 16 residues. CDR3 DNA: TGTGCCAGCAGCTTAGCACTACGGATGTACACAGATACGCAGTATTTT. This gives the protein CASSLALRMYTDTQYF.

The DNA of the CDR3 is TGTGCCAGCAGTTGGACAGGGATCGGGACTGGCTACACCTTC. The encoded protein is CASSWTGIGTGYTF. This sequence joins TRBV27 and TRBJ1-2; 8 bases align to TRBD1. This CDR3 is built from 14 residues. V was clipped by 4 bases and J by 7 bases; unmatched bases: 8. Germline values: CDR1 MNHEY, CDR2 SMNVEV (reference sequence).

This chain links TRBV5-1 with TRBJ2-3, with 8 bases that match TRBD1. The CDR3 covers 16 residues. J gave up 8 bases and V 0 bases, and 11 bases lay outside the gene matches. From germline, CDR1 is SGHRS and CDR2 YFSETQ. The DNA for the CDR3 is TGCGCCAGCAGCTTGGTCGGGACAGGCGCCTCCCTTACGCAGTATTTT. Amino acids: CASSLVGTGASLTQYF. Looking up the rest from reference TRBV5-1 and TRBJ2-3 gives the full variable domain: KAGVTQTPRYLIKTRGQQVTLSCSPISGHRSVSWYQQTPGQGLQFLFEYFSETQRNKGNFPGRFSGRQFSNSRSEMNVSTLELGDSALYLCASSLVGTGASLTQYFGPGTRLTVL.

Notes on this clone: At the DNA level, this CDR3 is encoded by other sequences in the same sample as well. The genes are TRBV2 and TRBJ1-4, with no clear D. Germline assignment: CDR1 SNHLY and CDR2 FYNNEI. V was trimmed by 3 bases and J by 11 bases, leaving 10 bases between them. The length of the CDR3 is 12 residues. The CDR3 sequence is CASSDLAVKLFF. The CDR3 region has the DNA TGTGCCAGCAGTGATTTGGCGGTCAAACTGTTTTTT.

This rearrangement joins TRBV11-2 to TRBJ2-5; 10 bases are shared with TRBD2. V trimming: 6 bases; J trimming: 3 bases; junction bases outside the gene matches: 7. This CDR3 has 15 amino acids. Per germline, CDR1 SGHAT and CDR2 FQNNGV. CDR3: CASSFQRGGEETQYF. The CDR3, as DNA: TGTGCCAGCAGTTTCCAGCGGGGGGGAGAAGAGACCCAGTACTTC.

This clone came up once. This rearrangement joins TRBV7-3 to TRBJ2-3; 11 nucleotides match TRBD2. The CDR3 is 15 amino acids. Germline values: CDR1 SGHTA, CDR2 FQGTGA. Trimming took 4 bases from V and 1 from J; bases not matched to a gene: 1. The CDR3 loop reads CASSSTSGGTDTQYF. The CDR3 region has the DNA TGTGCCAGCAGCTCGACTAGCGGGGGCACAGATACGCAGTATTTT. Filled out from reference TRBV7-3 and TRBJ2-3, the complete variable domain reads GAGVSQTPSNKVTEKGKYVELRCDPISGHTALYWYRQSLGQGPEFLIYFQGTGAADDSGLPNDRFFAVRPEGSVSTLKIQRTERGDSAVYLCASSSTSGGTDTQYFGPGTRLTVL.

The rearrangement links TRBV2 to TRBJ1-5, with D perhaps matching TRBD1 (6 bases). Per the germline V gene, CDR1 is SNHLY and CDR2 is FYNNEI. Trimming stripped 2 bases from V and 2 bases from J, with 7 bases between. The CDR3 covers 14 residues. The CDR3 region is CASSERQGNQPQHF. Here the CDR3 DNA reads TGTGCCAGCAGTGAAAGACAGGGCAATCAGCCCCAGCATTTT.

The chain couples TRBV19 to TRBJ2-7, with D maybe TRBD1 (6 bases). In germline, CDR1 is LNHDA, CDR2 SQIVND (reference sequence). This CDR3 has 14 residues. Trimming took off 7 bases at V and 5 bases at J, with 18 bases between the two ends. The CDR3 nucleotides read TGTGCCAGTACCCCGGGCAGGGGCTACGACGAGCAGTACTTC. Its translation: CASTPGRGYDEQYF.

The chain links TRBV5-4 to TRBJ2-7; 7 bases agree with TRBD2. The CDR3 sequence is 12 residues long. After removal of 3 bases from V and 3 bases from J, the junction contained 0 bases not matched to a gene. Germline CDR1 and CDR2: SGHNT and YYREEE (reference sequence). The CDR3 region has the DNA TGTGCCAGCAGCTCGGGAGGCTACGAGCAGTACTTC. Its protein product is CASSSGGYEQYF.